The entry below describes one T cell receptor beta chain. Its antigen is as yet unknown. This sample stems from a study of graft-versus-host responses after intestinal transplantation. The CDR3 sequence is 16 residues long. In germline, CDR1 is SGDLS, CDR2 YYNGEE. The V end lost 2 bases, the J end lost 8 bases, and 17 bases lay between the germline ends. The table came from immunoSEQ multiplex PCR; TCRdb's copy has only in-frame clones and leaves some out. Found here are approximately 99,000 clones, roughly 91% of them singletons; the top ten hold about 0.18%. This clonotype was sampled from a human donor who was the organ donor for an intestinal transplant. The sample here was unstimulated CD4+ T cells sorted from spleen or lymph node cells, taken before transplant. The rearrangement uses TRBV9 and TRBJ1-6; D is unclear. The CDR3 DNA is TGTGCCAGCAGCGTCCGCGGGGAATTACGGGATTCACCCCTCCACTTT. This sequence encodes CASSVRGELRDSPLHF.